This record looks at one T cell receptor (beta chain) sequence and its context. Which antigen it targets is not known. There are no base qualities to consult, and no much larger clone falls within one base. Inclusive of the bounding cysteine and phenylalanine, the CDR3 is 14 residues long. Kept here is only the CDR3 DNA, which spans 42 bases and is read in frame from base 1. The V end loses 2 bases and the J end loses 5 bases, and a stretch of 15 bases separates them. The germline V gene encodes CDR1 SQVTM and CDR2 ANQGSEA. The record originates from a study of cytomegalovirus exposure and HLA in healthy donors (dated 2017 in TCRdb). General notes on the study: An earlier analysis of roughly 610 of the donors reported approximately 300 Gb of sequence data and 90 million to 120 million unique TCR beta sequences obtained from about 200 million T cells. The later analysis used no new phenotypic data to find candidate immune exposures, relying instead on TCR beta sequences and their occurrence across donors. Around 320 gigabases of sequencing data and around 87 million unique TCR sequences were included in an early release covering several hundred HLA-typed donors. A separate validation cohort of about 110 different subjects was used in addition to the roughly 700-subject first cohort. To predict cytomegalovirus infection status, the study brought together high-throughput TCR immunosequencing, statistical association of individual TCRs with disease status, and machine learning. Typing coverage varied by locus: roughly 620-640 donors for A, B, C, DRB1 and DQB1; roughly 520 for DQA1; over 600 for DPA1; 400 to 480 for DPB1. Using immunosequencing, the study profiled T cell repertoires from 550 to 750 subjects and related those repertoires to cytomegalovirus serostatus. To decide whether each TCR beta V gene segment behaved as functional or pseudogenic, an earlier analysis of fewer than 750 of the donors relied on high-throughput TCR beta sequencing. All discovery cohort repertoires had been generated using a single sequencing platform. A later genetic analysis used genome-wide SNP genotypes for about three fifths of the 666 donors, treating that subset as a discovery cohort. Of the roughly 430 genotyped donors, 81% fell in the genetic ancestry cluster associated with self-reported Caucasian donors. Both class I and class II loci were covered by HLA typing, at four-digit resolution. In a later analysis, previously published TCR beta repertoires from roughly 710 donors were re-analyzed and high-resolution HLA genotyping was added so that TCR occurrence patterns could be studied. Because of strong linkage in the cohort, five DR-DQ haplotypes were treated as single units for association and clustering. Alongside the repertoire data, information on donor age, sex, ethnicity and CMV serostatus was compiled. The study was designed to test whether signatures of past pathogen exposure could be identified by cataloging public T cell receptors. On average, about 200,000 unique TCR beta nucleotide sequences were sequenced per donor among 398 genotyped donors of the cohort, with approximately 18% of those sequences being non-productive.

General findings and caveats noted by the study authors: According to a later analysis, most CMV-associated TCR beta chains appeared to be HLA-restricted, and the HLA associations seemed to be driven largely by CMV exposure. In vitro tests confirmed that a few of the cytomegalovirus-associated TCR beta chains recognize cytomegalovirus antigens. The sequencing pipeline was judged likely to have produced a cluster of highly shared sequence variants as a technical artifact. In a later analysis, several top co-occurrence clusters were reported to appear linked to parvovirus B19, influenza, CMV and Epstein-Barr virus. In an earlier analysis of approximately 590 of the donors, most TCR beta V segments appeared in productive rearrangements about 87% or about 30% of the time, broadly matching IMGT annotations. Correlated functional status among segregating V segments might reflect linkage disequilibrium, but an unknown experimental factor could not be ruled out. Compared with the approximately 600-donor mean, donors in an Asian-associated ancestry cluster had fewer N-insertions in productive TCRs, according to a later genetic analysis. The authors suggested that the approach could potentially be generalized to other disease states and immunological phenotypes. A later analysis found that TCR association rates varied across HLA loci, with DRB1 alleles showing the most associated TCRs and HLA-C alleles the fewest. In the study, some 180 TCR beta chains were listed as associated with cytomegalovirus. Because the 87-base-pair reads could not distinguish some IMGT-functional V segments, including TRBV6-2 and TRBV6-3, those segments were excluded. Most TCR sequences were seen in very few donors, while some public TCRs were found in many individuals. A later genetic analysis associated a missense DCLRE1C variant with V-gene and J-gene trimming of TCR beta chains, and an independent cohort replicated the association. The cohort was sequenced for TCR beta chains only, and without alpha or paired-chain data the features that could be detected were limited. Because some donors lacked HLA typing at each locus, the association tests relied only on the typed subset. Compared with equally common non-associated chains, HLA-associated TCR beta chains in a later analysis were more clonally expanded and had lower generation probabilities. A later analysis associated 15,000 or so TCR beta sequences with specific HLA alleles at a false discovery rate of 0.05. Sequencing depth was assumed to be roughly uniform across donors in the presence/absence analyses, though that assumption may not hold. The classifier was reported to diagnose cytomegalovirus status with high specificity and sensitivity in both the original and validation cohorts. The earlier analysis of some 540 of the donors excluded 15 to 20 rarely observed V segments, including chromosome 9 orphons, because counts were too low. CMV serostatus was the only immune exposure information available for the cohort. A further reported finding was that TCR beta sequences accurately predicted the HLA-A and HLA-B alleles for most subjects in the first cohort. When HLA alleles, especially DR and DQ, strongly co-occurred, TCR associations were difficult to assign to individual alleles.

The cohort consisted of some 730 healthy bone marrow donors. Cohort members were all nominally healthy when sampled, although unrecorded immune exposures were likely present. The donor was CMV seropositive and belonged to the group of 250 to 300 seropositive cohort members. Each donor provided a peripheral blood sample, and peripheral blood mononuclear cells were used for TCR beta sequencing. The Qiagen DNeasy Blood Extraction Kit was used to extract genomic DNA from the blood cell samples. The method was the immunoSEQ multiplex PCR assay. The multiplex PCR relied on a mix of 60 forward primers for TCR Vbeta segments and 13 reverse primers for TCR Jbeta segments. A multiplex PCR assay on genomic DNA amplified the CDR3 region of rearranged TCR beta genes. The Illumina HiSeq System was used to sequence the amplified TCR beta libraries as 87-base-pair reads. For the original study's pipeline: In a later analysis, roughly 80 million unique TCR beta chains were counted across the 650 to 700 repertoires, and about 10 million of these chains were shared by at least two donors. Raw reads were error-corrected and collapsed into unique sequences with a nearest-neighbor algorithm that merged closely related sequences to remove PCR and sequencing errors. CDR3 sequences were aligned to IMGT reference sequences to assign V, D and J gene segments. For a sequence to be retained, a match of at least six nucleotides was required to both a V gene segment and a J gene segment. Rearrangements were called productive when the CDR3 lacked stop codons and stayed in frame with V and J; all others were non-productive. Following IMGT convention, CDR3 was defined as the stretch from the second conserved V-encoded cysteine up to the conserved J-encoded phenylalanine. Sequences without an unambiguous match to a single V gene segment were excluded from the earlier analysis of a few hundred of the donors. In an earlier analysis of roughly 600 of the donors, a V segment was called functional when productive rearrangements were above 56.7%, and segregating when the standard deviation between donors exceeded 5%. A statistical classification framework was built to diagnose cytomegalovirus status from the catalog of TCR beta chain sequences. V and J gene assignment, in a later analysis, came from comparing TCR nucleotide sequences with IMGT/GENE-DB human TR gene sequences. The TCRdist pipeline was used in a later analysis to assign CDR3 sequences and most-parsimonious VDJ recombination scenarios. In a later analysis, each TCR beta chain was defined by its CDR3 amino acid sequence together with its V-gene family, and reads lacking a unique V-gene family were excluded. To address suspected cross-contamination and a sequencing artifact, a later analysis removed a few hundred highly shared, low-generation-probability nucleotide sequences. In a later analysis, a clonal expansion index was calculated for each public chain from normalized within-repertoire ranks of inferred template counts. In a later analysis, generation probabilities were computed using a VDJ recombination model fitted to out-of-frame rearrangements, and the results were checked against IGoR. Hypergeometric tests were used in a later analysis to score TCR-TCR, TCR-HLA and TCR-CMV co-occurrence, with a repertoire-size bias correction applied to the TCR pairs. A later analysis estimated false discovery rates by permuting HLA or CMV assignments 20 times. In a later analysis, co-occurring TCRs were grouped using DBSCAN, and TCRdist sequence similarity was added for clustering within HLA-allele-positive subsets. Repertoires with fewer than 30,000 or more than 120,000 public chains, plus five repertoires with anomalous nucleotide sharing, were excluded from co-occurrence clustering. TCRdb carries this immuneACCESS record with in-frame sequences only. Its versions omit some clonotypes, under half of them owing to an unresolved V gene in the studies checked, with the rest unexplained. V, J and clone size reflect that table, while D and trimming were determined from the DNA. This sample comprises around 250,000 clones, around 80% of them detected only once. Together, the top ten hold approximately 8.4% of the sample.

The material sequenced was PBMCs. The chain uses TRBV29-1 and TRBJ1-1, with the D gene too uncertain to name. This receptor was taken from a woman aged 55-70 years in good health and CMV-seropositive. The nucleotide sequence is TGCAGCGTTGAAAGGAGGGCCCACGGGACTGAAGCTTTCTTT. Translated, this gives CSVERRAHGTEAFF.